These T cell receptor beta chains were read from a single sample in a study of T cell repertoires in cytomegalovirus infection. The antigens these receptors bind are not known. TCRdb called the reads again in MiXCR, with one record for every CDR3 protein. This sample has about 900,000 distinct CDR3 sequences, with around 31% found just once. The material was cultured CD8+ T cells from PBMCs, obtained from culture after CMV antigen stimulation. The receptors stem from a human donor in good health (CMV status not recorded). Some clones in this sample may be carry-over from other donors' samples. Both conserved end residues are part of each CDR3. The D gene is left open where the match is weak. Clone sizes are given selectively: once, few, many, or a class where the clone is expanded.

J gene: TRBJ2-1
clone size: -
V gene: TRBV7-3
D gene: -
CDR3 DNA: TGTGCCAGCAGCTTAACCAGGGGATCCTACAATGAGCAGTTCTTC
CDR3 protein: CASSLTRGSYNEQFF

J gene: TRBJ2-1
clone size: -
V gene: TRBV19
D gene: -
CDR3 DNA: TGTGCCAGTAGTATGACAGATTACAATGAGCAGTTCTTC
CDR3 protein: CASSMTDYNEQFF

J gene: TRBJ2-1
clone size: -
V gene: TRBV7-2
D gene: -
CDR3 DNA: TGTGCCAGCAGCGCTAAGAAATATACGCCCAATGAGCAGTTCTTC
CDR3 protein: CASSAKKYTPNEQFF

J gene: TRBJ2-1
clone size: -
V gene: TRBV27
D gene: -
CDR3 DNA: TGTGCCAGCAGTTGGGGGATTAGCTCCTACAATGAGCAGTTCTTC
CDR3 protein: CASSWGISSYNEQFF

J gene: TRBJ2-7
clone size: few
V gene: TRBV12-3/TRBV12-4
D gene: -
CDR3 DNA: TGTGCCAGCAGTTTTGAGGGAGTTCGGCAGTACTTC
CDR3 protein: CASSFEGVRQYF

J gene: TRBJ1-5
clone size: few
V gene: TRBV19
D gene: -
CDR3 DNA: TGTGCCAGTAGTATGGAAGGGTTTAATATATTTTGGCCCCAGCATTTT
CDR3 protein: CASSMEGFNIFWPQHF

J gene: TRBJ2-1
clone size: few
V gene: TRBV7-9
D gene: -
CDR3 DNA: TGTGCCAGCAGCCCCTTGGGTGCCGGCAGGGCAGGGCATGAGCAGTTCTTC
CDR3 protein: CASSPLGAGRAGHEQFF

J gene: TRBJ1-1
clone size: few
V gene: TRBV20-1
D gene: -
CDR3 DNA: TGCAGTGCTAGTCAGGGGTTAAACACTGAAGCTTTCTTT
CDR3 protein: CSASQGLNTEAFF

J gene: TRBJ1-4
clone size: few
V gene: TRBV7-9
D gene: -
CDR3 DNA: TGTGCCAGCAGCCACGACCCTGCGGGTGAAAAACTGTTTTTT
CDR3 protein: CASSHDPAGEKLFF

J gene: TRBJ1-1
clone size: few
V gene: TRBV18
D gene: -
CDR3 DNA: TGTGCCAGCTCAGAGGACACTTACACTGAAGCTTTCTTT
CDR3 protein: CASSEDTYTEAFF

J gene: TRBJ1-6
clone size: many
V gene: TRBV7-8
D gene: TRBD1
CDR3 DNA: TGTGCCAGCAGCCTGGACAGGCATAATTCACCCCTCCACTTT
CDR3 protein: CASSLDRHNSPLHF

J gene: TRBJ2-1
clone size: many
V gene: TRBV7-2
D gene: TRBD2
CDR3 DNA: TGTGCCAGCAGCTTAGGGGGGGGGTTGTTCTTC
CDR3 protein: CASSLGGGLFF